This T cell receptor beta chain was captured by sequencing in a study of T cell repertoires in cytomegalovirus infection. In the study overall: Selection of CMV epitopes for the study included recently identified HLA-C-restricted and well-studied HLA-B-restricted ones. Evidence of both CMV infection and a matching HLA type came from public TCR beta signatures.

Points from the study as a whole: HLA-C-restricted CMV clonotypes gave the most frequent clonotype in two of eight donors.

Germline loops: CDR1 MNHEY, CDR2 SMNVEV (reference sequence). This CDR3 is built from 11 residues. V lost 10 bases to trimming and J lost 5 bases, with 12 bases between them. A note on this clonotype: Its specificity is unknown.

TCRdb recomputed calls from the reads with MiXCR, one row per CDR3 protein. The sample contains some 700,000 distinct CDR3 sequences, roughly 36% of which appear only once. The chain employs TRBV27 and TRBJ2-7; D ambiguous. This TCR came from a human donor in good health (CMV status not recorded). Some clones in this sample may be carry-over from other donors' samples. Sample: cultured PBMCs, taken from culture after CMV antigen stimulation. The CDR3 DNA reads TGTGCCACCCGCAGTGGAGACGAGCAGTACTTC. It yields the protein CATRSGDEQYF.